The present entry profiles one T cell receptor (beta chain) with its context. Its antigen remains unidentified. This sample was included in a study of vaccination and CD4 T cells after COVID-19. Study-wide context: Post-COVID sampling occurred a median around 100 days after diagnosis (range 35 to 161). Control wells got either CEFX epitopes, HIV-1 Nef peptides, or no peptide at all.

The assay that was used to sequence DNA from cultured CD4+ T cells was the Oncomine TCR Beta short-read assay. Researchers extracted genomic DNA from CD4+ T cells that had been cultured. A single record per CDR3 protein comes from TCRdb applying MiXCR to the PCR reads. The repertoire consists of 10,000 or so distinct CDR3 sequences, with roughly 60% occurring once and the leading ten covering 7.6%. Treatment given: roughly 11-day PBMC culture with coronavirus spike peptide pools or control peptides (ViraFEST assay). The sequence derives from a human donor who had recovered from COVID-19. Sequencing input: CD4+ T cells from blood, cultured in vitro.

Here the CDR3 reads CASSARQPGSYEQYF. In nucleotides, the CDR3 is TGTGCCAGCAGTGCTAGGCAGCCGGGCTCCTACGAGCAGTACTTC. J is TRBJ2-7 and V is TRBV2; D is unclear. V was clipped by 4 bases and J by 0 bases, with 13 bases between them. This CDR3 has 15 amino acids. Looked up from germline, CDR1 is SNHLY and CDR2 is FYNNEI. Using reference TRBV2 and TRBJ2-7 for the parts outside the CDR3, the full variable domain is EPEVTQTPSHQVTQMGQEVILRCVPISNHLYFYWYRQILGQKVEFLVSFYNNEISEKSEIFDDQFSVERPDGSNFTLKIRSTKLEDSAMYFCASSARQPGSYEQYFGPGTRLTVT.